This T cell receptor beta chain was obtained from a study of cytomegalovirus exposure and HLA in healthy donors (dated by TCRdb to 2016 to 2017). Study-level background: In an earlier analysis of approximately 640 of the donors, roughly 300 Gb of sequence data and about 110 million unique TCR beta sequences from approximately 180 million T cells were reported. A later analysis re-analyzed previously published TCR beta repertoires from 660 or so donors and added high-resolution HLA genotyping to study TCR occurrence patterns. Rather than using new phenotypic data, the later analysis identified candidate immune exposures from TCR beta sequences and from how often those sequences occurred across donors. Donor age, sex, ethnicity and CMV serostatus were collected together with the repertoire data. The study combined high-throughput TCR immunosequencing, statistical association of individual TCRs with disease status, and machine learning to predict cytomegalovirus infection status. The study aimed to test whether signatures of past pathogen exposure could be identified by cataloging public T cell receptors. The number of donors typed differed by locus, with roughly 620-630 for A, B, C, DRB1 and DQB1, roughly 520 for DQA1, some 570 for DPA1, and approximately 470 for DPB1. Using immunosequencing, the study profiled T cell repertoires from about 610 subjects and related those repertoires to cytomegalovirus serostatus. A separate validation cohort of approximately 120 different subjects was used in addition to the roughly 700-subject first cohort. Among 398 genotyped donors of the cohort, an average of approximately 240,000 unique TCR beta nucleotide sequences was sequenced per donor, of which roughly 17% were non-productive. All discovery cohort repertoires had been generated on a single sequencing platform. An early release that covered some 640 HLA-typed donors contained 300 to 350 gigabases of sequencing data and roughly 84 million unique TCR sequences. Four or five DR-DQ haplotypes were handled as single units for association and clustering because linkage in the cohort was strong. An earlier analysis of some 600 of the donors applied high-throughput TCR beta sequencing to assess whether each TCR beta V gene segment acted as functional or pseudogenic. The genetic ancestry cluster associated with self-reported Caucasian donors included approximately 85% of the roughly 360 genotyped donors. HLA typing included class I and class II loci at four-digit resolution. Genome-wide SNP genotypes for about 65% of the roughly 670 donors were used in a later genetic analysis, which treated that subset as a discovery cohort. Study-level results and caveats: In a later analysis, the rate of TCR association differed among HLA loci, with DRB1 alleles having the most associated TCRs and HLA-C alleles having the fewest. A later analysis reported that several top co-occurrence clusters appeared linked to parvovirus B19, influenza, CMV and Epstein-Barr virus. In a later analysis, most CMV-associated TCR beta chains were found to appear HLA-restricted, with HLA associations seemingly driven largely by CMV exposure. In vitro tests confirmed that three of the cytomegalovirus-associated TCR beta chains recognize cytomegalovirus antigens. Some IMGT-functional V segments, including TRBV6-2 and TRBV6-3, could not be distinguished by the 87-base-pair reads and were therefore excluded. The earlier analysis of 450 to 700 of the donors excluded roughly 17 rarely observed V segments, including chromosome 9 orphons, because counts were too low. Strong co-occurrence of HLA alleles, especially DR and DQ, made assigning TCR associations to individual alleles difficult. Compared with equally common non-associated chains, HLA-associated TCR beta chains in a later analysis were more clonally expanded and had lower generation probabilities. The study gave a list of some 150 TCR beta chains associated with cytomegalovirus. Broadly in line with IMGT annotations, most TCR beta V segments showed up in productive rearrangements about 87% or about 30% of the time in an earlier analysis of 587 of the donors. In a later genetic analysis, fewer N-insertions in productive TCRs were reported among donors in an Asian-associated ancestry cluster than the 666-donor mean. For the cohort, immune exposure information was limited to CMV serostatus. Because HLA typing was unavailable for some donors at each locus, only the typed subset was used in association tests. The authors suggested that the approach could potentially be extended to other disease states and immunological phenotypes. A group of highly shared sequence variants was considered likely to be a technical artifact of the sequencing pipeline. Only TCR beta chains were sequenced in this cohort, and the absence of alpha or paired-chain data limited detectable features. A further reported finding was that TCR beta sequences accurately predicted the HLA-A and HLA-B alleles for most subjects in the first cohort. The classifier was reported to diagnose cytomegalovirus status with high specificity and sensitivity in both the original and validation cohorts. The presence/absence analyses assumed that sequencing depth was roughly uniform across donors, and that assumption may not be true. In a later analysis, 15,000 to 20,000 TCR beta sequences were associated with specific HLA alleles at a false discovery rate of 0.05. Correlated functional status among segregating V segments might be attributable to linkage disequilibrium, but an unknown experimental factor could not be ruled out. An association between a missense DCLRE1C variant and V-gene and J-gene trimming of TCR beta chains was found in a later genetic analysis and replicated in an independent cohort. Most TCR sequences were observed very rarely across donors, whereas some public TCRs were present in many individuals.

For CDR1 and CDR2, the germline V gene lists SGHNT and YENEEA. The CDR3 starts with the cysteine, ends with the phenylalanine, and has 17 residues. Kept here is only the CDR3 DNA, which spans 51 bases and is read in frame from base 1. Here V drops 3 bases and J drops 0 bases, and the junction holds 2 bases not matched to any gene. The cohort was made up of 666 healthy bone marrow donors. All cohort members were sampled while nominally healthy, although unrecorded immune exposures were likely present. The donor tested CMV seronegative, placing the donor among the 352 seronegative members of the cohort. A peripheral blood sample was collected from each donor, and TCR beta sequencing was performed on peripheral blood mononuclear cells. The Qiagen DNeasy Blood Extraction Kit was used to extract genomic DNA from the blood cell samples. Library preparation was by the immunoSEQ multiplex PCR assay. For the multiplex PCR, a mixture combining 60 forward primers for TCR Vbeta segments and 13 reverse primers for TCR Jbeta segments was used. The CDR3 region of rearranged TCR beta genes was amplified from genomic DNA with a multiplex PCR assay. Amplified TCR beta libraries were sequenced as 87-base-pair reads on the Illumina HiSeq System. Under the source paper's analysis protocol: A later analysis tallied 75 million to 85 million unique TCR beta chains across the 550 to 850 repertoires, and around 12 million of those chains were shared by two or more donors. Raw reads were error-corrected and collapsed into unique sequences with a nearest-neighbor algorithm that merged closely related sequences to remove PCR and sequencing errors. To assign V, D and J gene segments, CDR3 sequences were aligned to IMGT reference sequences. Each retained sequence needed at least a six-nucleotide match to both a V gene segment and a J gene segment. Rearrangements were classified as productive when the CDR3 lacked stop codons and remained in frame with V and J, and all other rearrangements were classified as non-productive. Following IMGT convention, CDR3 was defined as the stretch from the second conserved V-encoded cysteine up to the conserved J-encoded phenylalanine. The earlier analysis of some 580 of the donors excluded any sequence lacking an unambiguous match to a single V gene segment. In an earlier analysis of 587 of the donors, a V segment was called functional when productive rearrangements were above 56.7%, and segregating when the standard deviation between donors exceeded 5%. A statistical classification framework was built to diagnose cytomegalovirus status from the catalog of TCR beta chain sequences. In a later analysis, TCR nucleotide sequences were compared against IMGT/GENE-DB human TR gene sequences so that V and J genes could be assigned. In a later analysis, CDR3 sequences and most-parsimonious VDJ recombination scenarios were assigned using the TCRdist pipeline. In a later analysis, each TCR beta chain was defined by its CDR3 amino acid sequence together with its V-gene family, and reads lacking a unique V-gene family were excluded. In a later analysis, fewer than 650 highly shared, low-generation-probability nucleotide sequences were removed to address suspected cross-contamination and a sequencing artifact. For each public chain, a later analysis derived a clonal expansion index from normalized ranks of inferred template counts within each repertoire. In a later analysis, generation probabilities were computed with a VDJ recombination model fitted to out-of-frame rearrangements, and the resulting probabilities were checked against IGoR. In a later analysis, hypergeometric tests were used to score TCR-TCR, TCR-HLA and TCR-CMV co-occurrence, with a repertoire-size bias correction applied to TCR pairs. False discovery rates were estimated in a later analysis by permuting HLA or CMV assignments 20 times. In a later analysis, co-occurring TCRs were grouped with DBSCAN, and TCRdist sequence similarity was added when clustering was performed within HLA-allele-positive subsets. For co-occurrence clustering, repertoires with fewer than 30,000 or more than 120,000 public chains were excluded, along with five repertoires with anomalous nucleotide sharing. This is the immuneACCESS table as TCRdb keeps it, with only in-frame sequences that have V and J called. A part of the clones is gone; compared with another copy, unresolved V genes explain less than half, and the rest is unexplained. The V and J calls and clone size were taken over from that table, and D and trimming were inferred from the DNA. Within this sample are fewer than 90,000 clones, with about 80% of them counted one time only. Clones ranked in the top ten supply 1.2% to 1.5% of the sample.

In its sample, this clone was seen a few times. Which antigen it targets is not known. Base qualities are missing; no much larger clone stands one base away. The rearrangement combines TRBV11-3 with TRBJ2-6; the central 10 bases match TRBD1. This receptor was taken from a male donor in good health and CMV-seronegative. Sequencing was performed on PBMCs. The DNA is TGTGCCAGCAGCTTGGGGACAGGGGACTCTGGGGCCAACGTCCTGACTTTC. Translated, this is CASSLGTGDSGANVLTF. The CDR3, completed at both ends by the reference TRBV11-3 and TRBJ2-6 genes, gives the full variable domain EAGVVQSPRYKIIEKKQPVAFWCNPISGHNTLYWYLQNLGQGPELLIRYENEEAVDDSQLPKDRFSAERLKGVDSTLKIQPAELGDSAVYLCASSLGTGDSGANVLTFGAGSRLTVL.